This TCR beta chain was recorded in a study of OX40 agonist ivuxolimab in advanced cancers. Method: immunoSEQ multiplex PCR; TCRdb's copy keeps in-frame clones and lacks some. This table has about 71,000 clones, roughly 84% appearing once. This clonotype was sampled from an adult with an advanced solid tumor such as melanoma, head and neck, liver or kidney cancer. This material consisted of CD4+ or CD8+ T cells sorted from blood, taken in a trial of the OX40 agonist ivuxolimab.

The CDR3: CASSPWTGNNEQFF. Here the CDR3 DNA reads TGTGCCAGCAGCCCCTGGACGGGTAACAATGAGCAGTTCTTC. The gene calls are TRBV11-1 and TRBJ2-1; D is unclear. The V end lost 5 bases, the J end lost 5 bases, and 13 bases lay between the germline ends. Germline-derived CDR1 and CDR2 are SGHAT and FQDESV (reference sequence). CDR3 length: 14 residues.